The 22 T cell receptor beta chains presented below share a single source sample, sequenced in a study of cytomegalovirus exposure and HLA in healthy donors. Both 60 Vbeta primers and 13 Jbeta primers went into the PCR. Some clones are missing from TCRdb's copy, which holds only in-frame ones; the method was immunoSEQ multiplex PCR. There are about 190,000 clones in the sample; just under 75% occur only once, and more than 4.5% lies in the top ten. The sample taken for sequencing was PBMCs. The receptors shown here come from a man in his thirties or forties in good health and CMV-seropositive.

The table lists this clone with a few counts. This chain uses TRBV11-2 with TRBJ1-1; maybe TRBD1 (5 bases). Germline CDR1 and CDR2: SGHAT and FQNNGV. This CDR3 comprises 14 residues. The V and J ends lost 0 bases and 4 bases respectively, with 9 bases between them. CDR3 DNA: TGTGCCAGCAGCTTAGAGGGGGAGGCCACTGAAGCTTTCTTT. Protein: CASSLEGEATEAFF.

V and J are TRBV10-3 and TRBJ2-1; D is possibly TRBD2 (7 bases). Looked up from germline, CDR1 is ENHRY and CDR2 is SYGVKD. V was clipped by 5 bases and J by 5 bases, with 16 bases between them. The CDR3 loop spans 15 amino acids. The CDR3 DNA sequence: TGTGCCATCAGTAACTATAGGGGGGGCGACAATGAGCAGTTCTTC. Residues: CAISNYRGGDNEQFF.

This clone occurred once. Distinct nucleotide sequences in the sample also encode this CDR3. The chain employs TRBV11-3 and TRBJ2-7; D remains unclear. CDR3 length: 13 amino acids. CDR1 SGHNT and CDR2 YENEEA come from the germline V gene. With 5 bases removed from V and 0 bases from J, the gap between germline ends came to 8 bases. CDR3 residues: CASSLVPSYEQYF. The CDR3 DNA is TGTGCCAGCAGCCTCGTCCCCTCCTACGAGCAGTACTTC.

The CDR3 loop is CASSSSGWGKGETQYF. CDR3 DNA: TGTGCCAGCAGTAGTTCCGGTTGGGGCAAGGGTGAGACCCAGTACTTC. This sequence joins TRBV7-9 and TRBJ2-5; TRBD1 might be the D (5 bases). V was cut by 6 bases and J by 5 bases, with 22 bases left in between. In germline, CDR1 is SEHNR, CDR2 FQNEAQ (reference sequence). CDR3 length equals 16 residues.

J is TRBJ1-2 and V is TRBV4-3, with D perhaps matching TRBD1 (6 bases). The V end was cut by 0 bases, the J end by 6 bases, with 14 bases between. The CDR3 extends over 15 amino acids. Germline CDR1 is LGHNA and CDR2 is YSLEER. In DNA form, the CDR3 reads TGCGCCAGCAGCCAAGAGGGGGGGCGCGTAGATGGCTACACCTTC. It is translated as CASSQEGGRVDGYTF.

CDR3 nucleotide sequence: TGTGCCAGCAGCGAAATGGGAGGGCCAAACACCGGGGAGCTGTTTTTT. As protein: CASSEMGGPNTGELFF. The rearrangement links TRBV7-3 to TRBJ2-2, with 7 bases aligning to TRBD2. The V segment lost 5 bases and the J segment 2 bases; nucleotides outside the gene matches: 8. The germline V gene has CDR1 SGHTA and CDR2 FQGTGA. This CDR3 spans 16 amino acids.

This clone was recorded a few times. The rearrangement joins TRBV25-1 to TRBJ1-2; maybe TRBD1 (6 bases). V was trimmed by 10 bases and J by 8 bases, leaving 14 bases between them. CDR1 and CDR2 (germline): MGHDK, SYGVNS. The CDR3 length is 11 residues. CDR3 nucleotides: TGTGCCACAAGGGGGTTAAGGGGCTACACCTTC. Protein sequence: CATRGLRGYTF.

Only a few counts were recorded for this clone. The CDR3 DNA is TGTGCCGGGACAGTAGCGGGAGGGTACGAGCAGTACTTC. Its translation is CAGTVAGGYEQYF. The V call is TRBV30, the J call TRBJ2-7, with 11 bases lining up with TRBD2. Germline V gene sequence: CDR1 GTSNPN, CDR2 SVGIG (reference sequence). J was trimmed by 4 bases and V by 8 bases; bases with no gene match: 7. The CDR3 is made up of 13 amino acids.

Of note for this clone: The junction shows a germline mismatch at one end, possibly a read error. V is TRBV6-5 and J is TRBJ1-6; a possible D gene is TRBD1 (5 bases). This CDR3 has 13 residues. CDR1 is MNHEY and CDR2 is SVGAGI in the germline V gene. As DNA, the CDR3 is TGTGCAAGCACGGGCAGGGAAAATTCACCCCTCCACTTT. This sequence encodes CASTGRENSPLHF.

This clone was picked up one time. The chain links TRBV5-6 to TRBJ2-2, with 7 bases that match TRBD2. Trimming took 4 bases from V and 0 from J; bases not matched to a gene: 6. In germline, CDR1 is SGHDT, CDR2 YYEEEE. CDR3 size: 16 residues. CDR3 residues: CASSRPGLSNTGELFF. CDR3 nucleotide sequence: TGTGCCAGCAGCCGCCCGGGACTATCGAACACCGGGGAGCTGTTTTTT.

V is TRBV19 and J is TRBJ1-2; 10 bases are a match to TRBD1. Germline V gives CDR1 LNHDA, CDR2 SQIVND (reference sequence). Losses at the gene ends were 6 bases for V and 0 bases for J; bases not matched to a gene: 16. This CDR3 comprises 19 residues. CDR3 in amino acids: CASSPYGPGQGTSNYGYTF. The CDR3 DNA is TGTGCCAGTAGCCCCTATGGCCCGGGACAGGGGACCTCTAACTATGGCTACACCTTC.

This chain links TRBV19 with TRBJ2-1; TRBD2 matches 13 bases. Per germline, CDR1 LNHDA and CDR2 SQIVND (reference sequence). J lost 8 bases, V lost 6 bases, and 7 bases had no gene match. The CDR3 runs to 15 residues. In DNA form, the CDR3 reads TGTGCCAGTAGGCCGGGACTAGCGGGGCTTTATGAGCAGTTCTTC. This translates into CASRPGLAGLYEQFF.

The CDR3 DNA sequence: TGTGCCAGTAGTATAGGGAGGGGGCTGGTTCTGAACACTGAAGCTTTCTTT. Encoded protein: CASSIGRGLVLNTEAFF. J is TRBJ1-1 and V is TRBV19, with 7 bases lining up with TRBD1. This CDR3 is built from 17 residues. Germline loops: CDR1 LNHDA, CDR2 SQIVND (reference sequence). The ends lost 1 base at V and 0 bases at J; junction bases unmatched: 8.

This chain uses TRBV4-3 with TRBJ2-7, with 9 bases aligning to TRBD2. Trimming took 5 bases from V and 6 from J; bases not matched to a gene: 8. Germline V gene lookup returns CDR1 LGHNA and CDR2 YSLEER. The CDR3 has 14 amino acids. CDR3 loop: CASSKGGLAGEQYF. The CDR3 region has the DNA TGCGCCAGCAGCAAAGGGGGACTAGCAGGCGAGCAGTACTTC.

This clone was found once. The V and J genes are TRBV4-3 and TRBJ1-1; D unclear. Per germline, CDR1 LGHNA and CDR2 YSLEER. The length of the CDR3 is 16 residues. The V and J ends lost 0 bases and 1 base respectively, with 12 bases between them. In nucleotides, the CDR3 is TGCGCCAGCAGCCAAGATCACTCTACAGCGAACACTGAAGCTTTCTTT. It encodes CASSQDHSTANTEAFF.

V is TRBV7-9 and J is TRBJ1-1; 7 nucleotides match TRBD1. The CDR3 has 13 amino acids. CDR1 SEHNR and CDR2 FQNEAQ come from the germline V gene (reference sequence). V shed 5 bases and J 4 bases; nucleotides not matched to a gene: 4. The CDR3 reads CASSRQGGTEAFF. In DNA, the CDR3 is TGTGCCAGCAGCCGACAGGGCGGCACTGAAGCTTTCTTT.

The count of this clone is one. The J gene is TRBJ1-1, the V gene TRBV7-6, with no clear D. CDR1 is SGHVS and CDR2 is FNYEAQ in the germline V gene. V gave up 1 base and J gave up 2 bases, with 11 bases separating them. The CDR3 is 15 residues long. The CDR3 bases are TGTGCCAGCAGCTTAGTGGCGGTGTTAAACACTGAAGCTTTCTTT. Translation gives CASSLVAVLNTEAFF. Based on the CDR3 plus reference TRBV7-6 and TRBJ1-1, the full variable domain is GAGVSQSPRYKVTKRGQDVALRCDPISGHVSLYWYRQALGQGPEFLTYFNYEAQQDKSGLPNDRFSAERPEGSISTLTIQRTEQRDSAMYRCASSLVAVLNTEAFFGQGTRLTVV.

The chain is built from TRBV11-2 and TRBJ2-7, with 10 bases fitting TRBD1. The CDR3 totals 14 residues. CDR1 is SGHAT, CDR2 FQNNGV, per germline. J was trimmed by 3 bases and V by 5 bases; bases with no gene match: 4. CDR3 nucleotides: TGTGCCAGCAGCCAAGGGACAGGGGACTACGAGCAGTACTTC. This codes for CASSQGTGDYEQYF.

The CDR3 nucleotides read TGTGCCAGCAGTGAAGGTGTAAGCGCAGATACGCAGTATTTT. Translation: CASSEGVSADTQYF. This chain joins TRBV6-1 and TRBJ2-3; D not resolved. Germline values: CDR1 MNHNS, CDR2 SASEGT. Trimming pared 1 base from V and 4 bases from J, leaving 9 bases between. This CDR3 has 14 amino acids.

A single count supports this clone. The chain employs TRBV30 and TRBJ2-3, with 10 bases identical to TRBD2. After removal of 2 bases from V and 4 bases from J, the junction contained 12 bases not matched to a gene. CDR3 length: 17 residues. Germline loops: CDR1 GTSNPN, CDR2 SVGIG (reference sequence). The CDR3 coding sequence is TGTGCCTGGAGTCTGGGGGGAAGCGGGGGGGCCGCAGATACGCAGTATTTT. It translates to CAWSLGGSGGAADTQYF.

A few counts support this clone. The V call is TRBV4-3, the J call TRBJ1-5; the D is unclear. The CDR3 sequence is 13 residues long. Germline CDR1 and CDR2: LGHNA and YSLEER. V shed 0 bases and J shed 9 bases, with 9 bases lying between them. The CDR3 DNA is TGCGCCAGCAGCCAAGATCGGGAACGGCCCCAGCATTTT. It codes for CASSQDRERPQHF.

The chain joins TRBV19 to TRBJ2-5; TRBD1 matches at 7 bases. The CDR3 is 15 amino acids. Trimming removed 5 bases from V and 5 bases from J; junction bases left unmatched: 11. Looked up from germline, CDR1 is LNHDA and CDR2 is SQIVND (reference sequence). In nucleotides, the CDR3 is TGTGCCAGTAGTCCCGGGACAGTCCTTAGGGAGACCCAGTACTTC. Protein sequence: CASSPGTVLRETQYF.